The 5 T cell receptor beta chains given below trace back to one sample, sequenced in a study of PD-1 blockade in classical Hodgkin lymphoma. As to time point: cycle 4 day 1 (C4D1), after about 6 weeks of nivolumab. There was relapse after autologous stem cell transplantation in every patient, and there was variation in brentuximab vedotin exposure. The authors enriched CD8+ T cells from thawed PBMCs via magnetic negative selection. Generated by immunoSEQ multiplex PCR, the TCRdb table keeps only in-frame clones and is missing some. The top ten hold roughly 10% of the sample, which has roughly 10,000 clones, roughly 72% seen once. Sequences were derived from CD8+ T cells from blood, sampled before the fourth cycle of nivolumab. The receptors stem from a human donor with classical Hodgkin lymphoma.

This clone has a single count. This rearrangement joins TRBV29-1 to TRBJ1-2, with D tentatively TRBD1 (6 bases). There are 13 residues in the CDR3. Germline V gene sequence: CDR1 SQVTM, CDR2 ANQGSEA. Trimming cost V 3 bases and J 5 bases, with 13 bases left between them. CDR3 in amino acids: CSVDGGEAYGYTF. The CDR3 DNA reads TGCAGCGTTGATGGGGGCGAGGCATATGGCTACACCTTC.

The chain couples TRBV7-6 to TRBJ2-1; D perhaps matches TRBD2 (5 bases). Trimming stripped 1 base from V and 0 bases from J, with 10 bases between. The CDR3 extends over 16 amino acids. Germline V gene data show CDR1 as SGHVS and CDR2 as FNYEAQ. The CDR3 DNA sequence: TGTGCCAGCAGCTTAGAGGACTCTAGCTCCTACAATGAGCAGTTCTTC. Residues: CASSLEDSSSYNEQFF. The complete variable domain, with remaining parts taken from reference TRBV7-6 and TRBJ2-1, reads GAGVSQSPRYKVTKRGQDVALRCDPISGHVSLYWYRQALGQGPEFLTYFNYEAQQDKSGLPNDRFSAERPEGSISTLTIQRTEQRDSAMYRCASSLEDSSSYNEQFFGPGTRLTVL.

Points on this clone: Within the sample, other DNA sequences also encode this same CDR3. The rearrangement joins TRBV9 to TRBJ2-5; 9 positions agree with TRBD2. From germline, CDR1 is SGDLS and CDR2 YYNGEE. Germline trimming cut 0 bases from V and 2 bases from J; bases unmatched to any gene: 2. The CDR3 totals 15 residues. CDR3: CASSVGGGVQETQYF. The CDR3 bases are TGTGCCAGCAGCGTAGGCGGGGGGGTACAAGAGACCCAGTACTTC.

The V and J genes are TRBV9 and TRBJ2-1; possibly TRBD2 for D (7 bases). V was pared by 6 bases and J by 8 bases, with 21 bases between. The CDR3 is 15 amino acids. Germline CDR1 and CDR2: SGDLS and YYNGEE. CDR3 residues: CASTLGGGRGDEQFF. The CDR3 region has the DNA TGTGCCAGCACCCTTGGGGGGGGCCGGGGCGATGAGCAGTTCTTC.

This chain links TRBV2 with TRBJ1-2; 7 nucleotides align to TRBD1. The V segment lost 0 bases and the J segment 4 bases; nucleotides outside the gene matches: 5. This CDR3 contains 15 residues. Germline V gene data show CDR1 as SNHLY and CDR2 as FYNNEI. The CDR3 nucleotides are TGTGCCAGCAGTGAAGCGCTTCGACAGGGCTATGGCTACACCTTC. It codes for CASSEALRQGYGYTF.